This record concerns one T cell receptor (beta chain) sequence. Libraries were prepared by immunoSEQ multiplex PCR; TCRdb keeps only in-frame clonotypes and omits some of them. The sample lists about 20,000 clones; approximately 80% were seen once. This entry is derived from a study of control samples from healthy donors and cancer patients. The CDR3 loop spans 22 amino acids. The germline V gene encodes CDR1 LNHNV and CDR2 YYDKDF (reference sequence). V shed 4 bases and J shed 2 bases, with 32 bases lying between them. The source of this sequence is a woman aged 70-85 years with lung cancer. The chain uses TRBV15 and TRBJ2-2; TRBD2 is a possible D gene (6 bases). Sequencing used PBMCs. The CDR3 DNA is TGTGCCACCAGCACTCCCCTGAGACTGGGTATGGTTGGCGGGGCCAACACCGGGGAGCTGTTTTTT. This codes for CATSTPLRLGMVGGANTGELFF.